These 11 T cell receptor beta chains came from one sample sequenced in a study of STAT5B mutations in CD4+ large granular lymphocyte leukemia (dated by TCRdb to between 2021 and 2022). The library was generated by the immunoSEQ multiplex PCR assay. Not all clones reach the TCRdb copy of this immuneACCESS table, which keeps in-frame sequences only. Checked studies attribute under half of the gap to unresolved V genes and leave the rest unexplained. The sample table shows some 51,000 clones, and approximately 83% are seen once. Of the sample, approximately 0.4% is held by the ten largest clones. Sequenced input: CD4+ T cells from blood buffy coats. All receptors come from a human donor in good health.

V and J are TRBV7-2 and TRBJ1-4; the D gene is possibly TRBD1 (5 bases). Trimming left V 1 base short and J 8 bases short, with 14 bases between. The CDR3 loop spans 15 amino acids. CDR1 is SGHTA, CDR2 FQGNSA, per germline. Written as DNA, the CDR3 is TGTGCCAGCAGCTTAGGCGGAGGGGTTGGAGAAAAACTGTTTTTT. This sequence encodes CASSLGGGVGEKLFF.

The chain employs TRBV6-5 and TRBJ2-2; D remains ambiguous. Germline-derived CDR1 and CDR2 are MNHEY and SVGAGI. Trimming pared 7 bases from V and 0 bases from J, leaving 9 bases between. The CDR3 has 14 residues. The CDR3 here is CASNRDANTGELFF. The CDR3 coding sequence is TGTGCCAGCAATCGCGACGCGAACACCGGGGAGCTGTTTTTT.

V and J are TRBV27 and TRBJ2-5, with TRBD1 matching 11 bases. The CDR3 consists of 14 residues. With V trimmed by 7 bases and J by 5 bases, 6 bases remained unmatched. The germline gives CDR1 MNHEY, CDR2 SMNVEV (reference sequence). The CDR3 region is CASKGDRGRETQYF. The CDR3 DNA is TGTGCCAGCAAAGGGGACAGGGGGAGGGAGACCCAGTACTTC.

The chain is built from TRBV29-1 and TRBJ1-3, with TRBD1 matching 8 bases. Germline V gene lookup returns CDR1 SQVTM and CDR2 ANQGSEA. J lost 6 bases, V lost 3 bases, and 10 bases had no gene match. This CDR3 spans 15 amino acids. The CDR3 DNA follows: TGCAGCGTTGATACCCAACAGGGGGTACAAAACACCATATATTTT. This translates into CSVDTQQGVQNTIYF. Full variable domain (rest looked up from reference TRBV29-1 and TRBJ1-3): SAVISQKPSRDICQRGTSLTIQCQVDSQVTMMFWYRQQPGQSLTLIATANQGSEATYESGFVIDKFPISRPNLTFSTLTVSNMSPEDSSIYLCSVDTQQGVQNTIYFGEGSWLTVV.

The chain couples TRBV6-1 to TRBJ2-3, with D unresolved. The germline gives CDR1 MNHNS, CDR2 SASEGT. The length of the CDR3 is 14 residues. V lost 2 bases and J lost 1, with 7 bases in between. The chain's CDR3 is CASSEYSGTDTQYF. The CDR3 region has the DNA TGTGCCAGCAGTGAATACTCCGGCACAGATACGCAGTATTTT.

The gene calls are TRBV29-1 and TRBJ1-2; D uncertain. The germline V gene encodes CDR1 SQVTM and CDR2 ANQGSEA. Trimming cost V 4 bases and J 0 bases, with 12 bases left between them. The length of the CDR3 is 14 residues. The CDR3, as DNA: TGCAGCGTTGTAGGAGGGCGCTCTAACTATGGCTACACCTTC. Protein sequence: CSVVGGRSNYGYTF.

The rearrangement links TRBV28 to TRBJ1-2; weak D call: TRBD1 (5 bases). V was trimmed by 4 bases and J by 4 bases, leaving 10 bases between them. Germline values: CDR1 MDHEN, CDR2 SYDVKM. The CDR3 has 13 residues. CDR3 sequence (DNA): TGTGCCAGCAGTTCCGGGACCCTCTATGGCTACACCTTC. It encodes CASSSGTLYGYTF.

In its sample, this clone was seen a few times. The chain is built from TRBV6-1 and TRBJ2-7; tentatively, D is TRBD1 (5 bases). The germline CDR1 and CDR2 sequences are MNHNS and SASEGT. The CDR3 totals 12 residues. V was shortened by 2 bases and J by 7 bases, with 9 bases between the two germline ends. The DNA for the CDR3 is TGTGCCAGCAGTGAACACAGGACGGAGCAGTACTTC. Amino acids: CASSEHRTEQYF.

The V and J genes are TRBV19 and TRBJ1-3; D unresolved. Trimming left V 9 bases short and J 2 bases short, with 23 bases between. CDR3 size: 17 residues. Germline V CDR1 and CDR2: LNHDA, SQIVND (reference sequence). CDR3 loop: CASQPFVGSETGNTIYF. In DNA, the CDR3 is TGTGCCAGCCAGCCGTTTGTGGGCAGCGAGACTGGAAACACCATATATTTT.

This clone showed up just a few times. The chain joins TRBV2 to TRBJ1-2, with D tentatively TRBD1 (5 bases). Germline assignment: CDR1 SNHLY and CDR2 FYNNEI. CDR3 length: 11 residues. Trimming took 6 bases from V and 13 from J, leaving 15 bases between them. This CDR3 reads CASSGHEDCTF. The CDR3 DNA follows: TGTGCCAGCAGCGGACACGAGGATTGCACCTTC.

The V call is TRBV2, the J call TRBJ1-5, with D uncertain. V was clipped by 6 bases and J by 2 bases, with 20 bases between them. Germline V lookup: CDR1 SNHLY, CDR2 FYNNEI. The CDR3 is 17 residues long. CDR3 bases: TGTGCCAGCAGCCACACCAGCGGGCGATATGGCAATCAGCCCCAGCATTTT. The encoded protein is CASSHTSGRYGNQPQHF.